Listed below are T cell receptor beta chains from one sample, sequenced in a study of T cell responses to AZD1222 COVID-19 vaccine. The method was immunoSEQ multiplex PCR; TCRdb's version includes in-frame clones alone and lacks a portion of them. The sample carries about 48,000 clones, approximately 86% recorded once. Sequences were derived from peripheral blood, sampled 28 days after the second AZD1222 dose. These receptors were taken from an adult who received the AZD1222 COVID-19 vaccine. Each CDR3 is given with its conserved first and last residue. D genes are given only for firm matches. The listing skips clone size in some rows; elsewhere it reads once, few, many or a size class.

abundance	d_gene	v_gene	j_gene	CDR3nt	CDR3aa
.	TRBD1	TRBV4-1	TRBJ1-5	TGCGCCAGCAGCCAAGAGGATTGGGACAGGAGTTATTATAGCAATCAGCCCCAGCATTTT	CASSQEDWDRSYYSNQPQHF
.	.	TRBV19	TRBJ1-5	TGTGCCAGTAGATTGGGCGGCAGGGGCAATCAGCCCCAGCATTTT	CASRLGGRGNQPQHF
.	TRBD1	TRBV12-5	TRBJ2-1	TGTGCTAGTTCCACCGGGACAGGGGCAAACAATGAGCAGTTCTTC	CASSTGTGANNEQFF
.	TRBD2	TRBV30	TRBJ2-3	TGTGCCTGGAGAATTAGCGGGAGGGCCGAAGATACGCAGTATTTT	CAWRISGRAEDTQYF
.	TRBD1	TRBV27	TRBJ1-2	TGTGCCAGCAGCAGGGGGCGAGGCTACACCTTC	CASSRGRGYTF
.	.	TRBV7-9	TRBJ2-7	TGTGCCAGCAGCTCGGTGCCGGGGCCGGACGAGCAGTACTTC	CASSSVPGPDEQYF
once	.	TRBV11-1	TRBJ2-3	TGTGCCAGCAGCTTAGGGGCTTCTAGCACAGATACGCAGTATTTT	CASSLGASSTDTQYF
.	TRBD2	TRBV28	TRBJ2-7	TGTGCCAGCAGCCACGAAACGGGAGGCAATCCCTACGAGCAGTACTTC	CASSHETGGNPYEQYF
.	.	TRBV29-1	TRBJ1-1	TGCAGCGGCCAATCTAACATGAACACTGAAGCTTTCTTT	CSGQSNMNTEAFF
.	.	TRBV14	TRBJ2-5	TGTGCCAGCAGCCCCCTGTCTACGGCTCAAGAGACCCAGTACTTC	CASSPLSTAQETQYF
.	.	TRBV19	TRBJ1-2	TGTGCCAGTTCAAGAGATTTATTCGGCTACACCTTC	CASSRDLFGYTF
.	.	TRBV28	TRBJ2-3	TGTGCCAGCAGTTTCGGGACTAGCACAGATACGCAGTATTTT	CASSFGTSTDTQYF
.	.	TRBV29-1	TRBJ1-3	TGCAGCGTTGAATACCAGGGGCCCTCTGGAAACACCATATATTTT	CSVEYQGPSGNTIYF
.	.	TRBV28	TRBJ2-5	TGTGCCAGTAAGCCGGGAACTACTTCGGAGACCCAGTACTTC	CASKPGTTSETQYF
.	.	TRBV10-3	TRBJ2-7	TGTGCCATCAGTGAGTCGTTTTCCTACGAGCAGTACTTC	CAISESFSYEQYF
.	TRBD1	TRBV11-2	TRBJ2-7	TGTGCCAGCAGCTTAGAGGACAGGACCGCCTACGAGCAGTACTTC	CASSLEDRTAYEQYF
.	.	TRBV5-1	TRBJ2-7	TGCGCCAGCAGCTTGAACCAGGGGACCAGCTCCTACGAGCAGTACTTC	CASSLNQGTSSYEQYF
few	.	TRBV5-1	TRBJ1-5	TGCGCCAGCAGACTCAACCCAGGGGGCAATCAGCCCCAGCATTTT	CASRLNPGGNQPQHF
.	.	TRBV6-5	TRBJ2-6	TGTGCCAGCACCCGCCCCGGGGTCGGGGCCAACGTCCTGACTTTC	CASTRPGVGANVLTF
.	.	TRBV24-1	TRBJ2-2	TGTGCCACCAGTGCTGACGGCACCGGGGAGCTGTTTTTT	CATSADGTGELFF
.	TRBD1	TRBV28	TRBJ2-7	TGTGCCAGCCGGACAGGGGGCTACTACGAGCAGTACTTC	CASRTGGYYEQYF
few	TRBD2	TRBV7-6	TRBJ2-3	TGTGCCAGCAGCTTAGGGTTAGCGGGAGCGGGTGGATTGGATACGCAGTATTTT	CASSLGLAGAGGLDTQYF
.	TRBD2	TRBV7-3	TRBJ2-2	TGTGCCAGCAGCCCGTCTAGCGGGAGGCGGGGCACCGGGGAGCTGTTTTTT	CASSPSSGRRGTGELFF
once	TRBD1	TRBV14	TRBJ2-1	TGTGCCAGCAGCCAAGAGACAGGGGCCAACAATGAGCAGTTCTTC	CASSQETGANNEQFF
few	.	TRBV30	TRBJ2-1	TGTGCCTGGGGGAGACAGTCGTACTACAATGAGCAGTTCTTC	CAWGRQSYYNEQFF
.	.	TRBV3-1/TRBV3-2	TRBJ2-1	TGTGCCAGCAGCCAAGATGAGGCAAGGGGGCAGTTCTTC	CASSQDEARGQFF
.	TRBD1	TRBV28	TRBJ1-6	TGTGCCAGCAGTTTATTGGGGACAGGGGGTAAAGGTTCACCCCTCCACTTT	CASSLLGTGGKGSPLHF
.	TRBD1	TRBV18	TRBJ1-2	TGTGCCAGCTCATCAAACTTAACAGGGGCCTATGGCTACACCTTC	CASSSNLTGAYGYTF
.	.	TRBV19	TRBJ1-1	TGTGCCAGTAGTCCAACTGGGCTAGGGGATGAAGCTTTCTTT	CASSPTGLGDEAFF
once	.	TRBV20-1	TRBJ2-1	TGCAGTGCTAGTAGCTTTGTCGAGGGGGGGAGCTACAATGAGCAGTTCTTC	CSASSFVEGGSYNEQFF